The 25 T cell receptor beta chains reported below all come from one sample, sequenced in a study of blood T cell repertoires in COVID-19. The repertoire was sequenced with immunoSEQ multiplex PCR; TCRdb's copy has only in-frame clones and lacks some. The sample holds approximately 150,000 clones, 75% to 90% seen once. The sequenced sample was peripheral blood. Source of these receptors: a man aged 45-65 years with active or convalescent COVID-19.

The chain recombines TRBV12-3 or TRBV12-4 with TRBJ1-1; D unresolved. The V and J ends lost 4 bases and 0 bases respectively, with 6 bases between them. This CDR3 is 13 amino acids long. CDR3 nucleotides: TGTGCCAGCAGTTCACTTATGAACACTGAAGCTTTCTTT. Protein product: CASSSLMNTEAFF.

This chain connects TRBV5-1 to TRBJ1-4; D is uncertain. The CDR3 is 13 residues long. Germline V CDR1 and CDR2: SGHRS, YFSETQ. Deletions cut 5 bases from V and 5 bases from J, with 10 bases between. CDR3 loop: CASSSGPNEKLFF. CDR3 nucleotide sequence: TGCGCCAGCAGTTCGGGTCCAAATGAAAAACTGTTTTTT.

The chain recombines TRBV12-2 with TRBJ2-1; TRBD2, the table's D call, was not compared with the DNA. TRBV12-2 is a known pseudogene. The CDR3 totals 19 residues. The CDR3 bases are TGTGCAAGTCGGGCACTAGCGGGGAGAGGACCGAGTTCCTACAATGAGCAGTTCTTC. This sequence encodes CASRALAGRGPSSYNEQFF.

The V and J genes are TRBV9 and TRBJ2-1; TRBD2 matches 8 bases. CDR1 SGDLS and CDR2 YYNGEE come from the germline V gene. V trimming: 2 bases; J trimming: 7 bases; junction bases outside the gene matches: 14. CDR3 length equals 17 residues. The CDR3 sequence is CASSVDLLGGAWNEQFF. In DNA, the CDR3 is TGTGCCAGCAGCGTCGATCTTCTCGGGGGGGCATGGAATGAGCAGTTCTTC.

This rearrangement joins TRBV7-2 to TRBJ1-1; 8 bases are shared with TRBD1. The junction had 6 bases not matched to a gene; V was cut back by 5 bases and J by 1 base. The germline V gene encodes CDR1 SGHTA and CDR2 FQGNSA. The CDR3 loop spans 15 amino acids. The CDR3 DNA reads TGTGCCAGCAGCCCAGGGGGCGGAGGGAACACTGAAGCTTTCTTT. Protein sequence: CASSPGGGGNTEAFF. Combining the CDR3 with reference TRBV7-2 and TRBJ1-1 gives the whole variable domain GAGVSQSPSNKVTEKGKDVELRCDPISGHTALYWYRQSLGQGLEFLIYFQGNSAPDKSGLPSDRFSAERTGGSVSTLTIQRTQQEDSAVYLCASSPGGGGNTEAFFGQGTRLTVV.

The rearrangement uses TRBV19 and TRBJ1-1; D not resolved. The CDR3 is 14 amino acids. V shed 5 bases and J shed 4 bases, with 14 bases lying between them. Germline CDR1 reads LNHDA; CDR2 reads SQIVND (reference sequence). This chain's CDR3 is CASSPAFPGTEAFF. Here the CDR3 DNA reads TGTGCCAGTAGTCCCGCCTTTCCGGGCACTGAAGCTTTCTTT.

CDR3 in amino acids: CASSYGTGNIQYF. The CDR3 nucleotides read TGTGCCAGCAGTTATGGGACAGGGAACATTCAGTACTTC. The V gene is TRBV5-6, the J gene TRBJ2-4; 9 bases fit TRBD1. CDR1 SGHDT and CDR2 YYEEEE come from the germline V gene. The CDR3 spans 13 residues. The V segment lost 5 bases and the J segment 7 bases; nucleotides outside the gene matches: 4.

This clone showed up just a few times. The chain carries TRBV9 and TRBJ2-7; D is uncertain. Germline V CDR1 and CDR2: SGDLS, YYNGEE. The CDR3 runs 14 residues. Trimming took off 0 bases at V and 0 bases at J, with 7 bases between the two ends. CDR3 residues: CASSVDPSSYEQYF. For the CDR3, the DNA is TGTGCCAGCAGCGTAGATCCTAGCTCCTACGAGCAGTACTTC.

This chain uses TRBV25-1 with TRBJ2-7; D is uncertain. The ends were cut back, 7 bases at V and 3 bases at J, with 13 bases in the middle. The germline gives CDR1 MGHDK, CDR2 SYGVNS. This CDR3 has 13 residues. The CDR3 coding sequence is TGTGCCAGCACCCCCCCATCAGGCTACGAGCAGTACTTC. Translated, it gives CASTPPSGYEQYF.

The CDR3 region has the DNA TGCAGCGCTGGACCGGGGGGCGAAAAACTGTTTTTT. It translates to CSAGPGGEKLFF. V gene TRBV29-1 combines with J gene TRBJ1-4, with D tentatively TRBD1 (6 bases). V was shortened by 7 bases and J by 8 bases, with 14 bases between the two germline ends. The germline gives CDR1 SQVTM, CDR2 ANQGSEA. CDR3 size: 12 residues.

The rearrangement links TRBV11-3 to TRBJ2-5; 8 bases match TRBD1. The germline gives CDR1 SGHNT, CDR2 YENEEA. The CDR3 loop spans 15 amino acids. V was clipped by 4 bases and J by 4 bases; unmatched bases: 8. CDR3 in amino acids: CASSYRGAGRETQYF. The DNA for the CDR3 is TGTGCCAGCAGCTACAGGGGGGCGGGAAGAGAGACCCAGTACTTC.

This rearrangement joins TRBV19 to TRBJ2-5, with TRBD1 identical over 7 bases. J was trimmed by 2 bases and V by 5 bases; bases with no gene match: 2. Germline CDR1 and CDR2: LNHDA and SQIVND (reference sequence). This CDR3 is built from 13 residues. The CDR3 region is CASSEDRQETQYF. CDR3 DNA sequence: TGTGCCAGTAGTGAGGACAGGCAAGAGACCCAGTACTTC. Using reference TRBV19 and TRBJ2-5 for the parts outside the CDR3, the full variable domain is DGGITQSPKYLFRKEGQNVTLSCEQNLNHDAMYWYRQDPGQGLRLIYYSQIVNDFQKGDIAEGYSVSREKKESFPLTVTSAQKNPTAFYLCASSEDRQETQYFGPGTRLLVL.

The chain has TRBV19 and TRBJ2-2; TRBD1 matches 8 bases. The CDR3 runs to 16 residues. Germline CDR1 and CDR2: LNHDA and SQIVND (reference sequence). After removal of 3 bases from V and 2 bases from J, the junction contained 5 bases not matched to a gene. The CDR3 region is CASSITQGANTGELFF. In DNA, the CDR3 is TGTGCCAGTAGTATTACCCAGGGGGCAAACACCGGGGAGCTGTTTTTT.

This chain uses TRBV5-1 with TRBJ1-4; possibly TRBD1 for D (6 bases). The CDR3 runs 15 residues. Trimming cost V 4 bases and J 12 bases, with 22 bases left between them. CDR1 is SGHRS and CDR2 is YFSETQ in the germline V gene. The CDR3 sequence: CASSRNGQSSLELFF. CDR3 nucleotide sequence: TGCGCCAGCAGCCGAAACGGACAGTCATCTCTCGAACTGTTTTTT.

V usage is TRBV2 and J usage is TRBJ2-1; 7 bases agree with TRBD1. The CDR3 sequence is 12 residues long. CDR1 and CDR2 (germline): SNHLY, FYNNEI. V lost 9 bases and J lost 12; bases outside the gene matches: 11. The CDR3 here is CASRVSGGGQFF. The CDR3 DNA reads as TGTGCCAGTAGAGTTTCAGGGGGTGGGCAGTTCTTC.

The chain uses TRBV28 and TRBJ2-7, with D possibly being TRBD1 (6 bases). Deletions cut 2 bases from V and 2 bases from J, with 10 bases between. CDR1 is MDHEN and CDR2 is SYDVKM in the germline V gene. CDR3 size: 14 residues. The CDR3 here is CASSLPGQPYEQYF. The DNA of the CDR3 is TGTGCCAGCAGTTTACCCGGACAGCCCTACGAGCAGTACTTC.

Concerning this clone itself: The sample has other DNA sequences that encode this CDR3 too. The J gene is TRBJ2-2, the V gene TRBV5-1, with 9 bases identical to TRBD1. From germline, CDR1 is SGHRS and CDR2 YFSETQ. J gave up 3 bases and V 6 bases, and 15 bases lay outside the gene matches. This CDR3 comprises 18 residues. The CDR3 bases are TGCGCCAGCACCGCAGGTAACGGCGGGACAGGGTACACCGGGGAGCTGTTTTTT. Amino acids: CASTAGNGGTGYTGELFF.

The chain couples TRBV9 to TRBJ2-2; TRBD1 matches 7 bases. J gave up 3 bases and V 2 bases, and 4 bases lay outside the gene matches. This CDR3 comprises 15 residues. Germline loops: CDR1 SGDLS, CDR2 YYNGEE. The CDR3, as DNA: TGTGCCAGCAGCGTCGGGACAGAACACACCGGGGAGCTGTTTTTT. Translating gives CASSVGTEHTGELFF. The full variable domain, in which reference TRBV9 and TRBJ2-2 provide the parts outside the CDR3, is DSGVTQTPKHLITATGQRVTLRCSPRSGDLSVYWYQQSLDQGLQFLIQYYNGEERAKGNILERFSAQQFPDLHSELNLSSLELGDSALYFCASSVGTEHTGELFFGEGSRLTVL.

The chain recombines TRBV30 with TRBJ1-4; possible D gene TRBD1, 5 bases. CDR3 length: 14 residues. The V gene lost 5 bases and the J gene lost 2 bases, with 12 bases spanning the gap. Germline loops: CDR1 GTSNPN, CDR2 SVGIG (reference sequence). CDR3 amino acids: CAWGGGGTNEKLFF. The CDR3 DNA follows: TGTGCCTGGGGAGGTGGGGGGACTAATGAAAAACTGTTTTTT. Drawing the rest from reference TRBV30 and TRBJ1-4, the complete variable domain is SQTIHQWPATLVQPVGSPLSLECTVEGTSNPNLYWYRQAAGRGLQLLFYSVGIGQISSEVPQNLSASRPQDRQFILSSKKLLLSDSGFYLCAWGGGGTNEKLFFGSGTQLSVL.

The CDR3 is CASSYTGISNQPQHF. In DNA, the CDR3 is TGTGCCAGCAGTTACACGGGGATTAGCAATCAGCCCCAGCATTTT. The V call is TRBV6-2 or TRBV6-3, the J call TRBJ1-5; D unclear. Germline lookup yields CDR1 MNHEY and CDR2 SVGEGT. The V and J ends lost 2 bases and 0 bases respectively, with 8 bases between them. The CDR3 loop spans 15 amino acids.

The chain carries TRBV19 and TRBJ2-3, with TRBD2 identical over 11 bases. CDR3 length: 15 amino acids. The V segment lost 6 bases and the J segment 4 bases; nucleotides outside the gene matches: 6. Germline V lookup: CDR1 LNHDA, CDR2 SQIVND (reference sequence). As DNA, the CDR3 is TGTGCCAGTAGCGTACTAGCGGGGGCCCCAGATACGCAGTATTTT. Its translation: CASSVLAGAPDTQYF.

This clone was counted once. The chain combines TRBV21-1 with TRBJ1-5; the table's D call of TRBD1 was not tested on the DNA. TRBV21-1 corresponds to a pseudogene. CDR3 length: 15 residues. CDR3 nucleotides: TGTGCCGGACGGCACAGGGTACTTAGCAATCAGCCCCAGCATTTT. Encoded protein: CAGRHRVLSNQPQHF.

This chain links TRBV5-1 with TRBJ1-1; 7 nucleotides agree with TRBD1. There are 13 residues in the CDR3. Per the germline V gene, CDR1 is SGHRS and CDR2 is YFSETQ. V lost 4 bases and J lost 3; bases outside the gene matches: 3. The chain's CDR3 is CASSDGTDTEAFF. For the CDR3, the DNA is TGCGCCAGCAGCGACGGGACAGACACTGAAGCTTTCTTT.

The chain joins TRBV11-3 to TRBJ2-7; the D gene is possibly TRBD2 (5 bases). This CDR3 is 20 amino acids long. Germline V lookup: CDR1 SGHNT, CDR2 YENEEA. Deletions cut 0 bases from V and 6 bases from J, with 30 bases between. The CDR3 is CASSLDREDPSSEGGCEQYF. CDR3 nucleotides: TGTGCCAGCAGCTTAGATCGTGAGGATCCTTCCTCCGAGGGCGGTTGCGAGCAGTACTTC.

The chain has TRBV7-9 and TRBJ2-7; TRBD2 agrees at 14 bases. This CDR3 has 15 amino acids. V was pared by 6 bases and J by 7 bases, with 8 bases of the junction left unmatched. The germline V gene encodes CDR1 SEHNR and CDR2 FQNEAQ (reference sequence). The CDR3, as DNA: TGTGCCAGCAGTCCCGGGACTAGCGGGAGTGGGGAGCAGTACTTC. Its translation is CASSPGTSGSGEQYF.